Presented here are 29 T cell receptor beta chains from one specimen sequenced in a study of regulatory T cells in long-lasting Graves disease. Libraries of TCR beta came from iRepertoire HTBI primers plus Arm-PCR of CDR3 regions. From the multiplex PCR reads, TCRdb called clonotypes with MiXCR, one entry per CDR3 protein. Of roughly 500,000 distinct CDR3 sequences listed, approximately 14% are singletons. Time point in this sample: newly diagnosed GD, antithyroid drugs for less than 3 months. From RNA extracted from PBMCs, the TCR library was made. This same sample was also part of a study on T cells in Graves' hyperthyroidism and ophthalmopathy.

The sequencing here drew on peripheral blood mononuclear cells (PBMCs), taken at new diagnosis, from a patient treated with antithyroid drugs. These receptors originate from a woman aged 45-59 years with Graves disease.

This clonotype was detected many times. This rearrangement joins TRBV11-2 to TRBJ1-2, with D possibly matching TRBD1 (6 bases). The CDR3 consists of 15 residues. V lost 7 bases and J lost 4, with 19 bases in between. CDR1 and CDR2 (germline): SGHAT, FQNNGV. The CDR3 coding sequence is TGTGCCAGCACCAGAGGGGGGGGCTCGGGCTATGGCTACACCTTC. Amino acids: CASTRGGGSGYGYTF.

The table lists this clonotype with a few counts. The chain carries TRBV19 and TRBJ2-7; D assignment may be TRBD1 or TRBD2 (5 bases each). The CDR3 covers 15 residues. V lost 3 bases and J lost 3, with 15 bases in between. Germline CDR1 is LNHDA and CDR2 is SQIVND (reference sequence). The CDR3 protein is CASSIQTGPIYEQYF. As DNA, the CDR3 is TGTGCCAGTAGTATCCAGACGGGACCAATCTACGAGCAGTACTTC.

This clonotype was observed at least ten times. The CDR3 loop reads CASSFTDGLHGYEQFF. The CDR3 DNA is TGTGCCAGCAGTTTTACCGACGGGCTCCACGGTTATGAGCAGTTCTTC. This chain joins TRBV11-2 and TRBJ2-1; D call uncertain. Germline-derived CDR1 and CDR2 are SGHAT and FQNNGV. Between the trimmed V and J ends, which lost 6 bases and 8 bases, there was a span of 23 bases. CDR3 size: 16 residues.

The chain couples TRBV9 to TRBJ2-7; 7 bases agree with TRBD1. CDR1 SGDLS and CDR2 YYNGEE come from the germline V gene. This CDR3 has 15 amino acids. J lost 8 bases, V lost 4 bases, and 15 bases had no gene match. CDR3 DNA sequence: TGTGCCAGCAGCCCCACGGACAGGAGTTTTGACAAGCAGTACTTC. Translation gives CASSPTDRSFDKQYF.

This clonotype showed up many times. The J gene is TRBJ1-3, the V gene TRBV7-6; 10 nucleotides line up with TRBD1. J was trimmed by 2 bases and V by 0 bases; bases with no gene match: 4. Germline V CDR1 and CDR2: SGHVS, FNYEAQ. This CDR3 is 17 amino acids long. DNA of the CDR3: TGTGCCAGCAGCTTAGCGCCCGGGACAGGGGCTGGAAACACCATATATTTT. It specifies CASSLAPGTGAGNTIYF.

This clonotype has at least ten counts. This rearrangement joins TRBV7-3 to TRBJ2-2; 9 nucleotides line up with TRBD2. Germline V gene data show CDR1 as SGHTA and CDR2 as FQGTGA. The CDR3 contains 17 residues. Trimming at V came to 5 bases and at J to 0 bases, leaving 7 bases not matched to a gene. CDR3 DNA sequence: TGTGCCAGCAGCCAAAAAGGGACTAGCTCGAACACCGGGGAGCTGTTTTTT. Its translation: CASSQKGTSSNTGELFF.

This clonotype was counted between two and nine times. V gene TRBV24-1 combines with J gene TRBJ2-7, with unresolved D. Germline loops: CDR1 KGHDR, CDR2 SFDVKD. Trimming removed 1 base at V and 9 bases at J, with 6 bases between. CDR3 length equals 11 residues. CDR3 nucleotide sequence: TGTGCCACCAGTGATTTTTTCGGGCAGTACTTC. Its protein is CATSDFFGQYF.

The J gene is TRBJ2-2, the V gene TRBV7-3, with 7 bases matching TRBD1. The CDR3 is made up of 15 amino acids. Trimming cost V 0 bases and J 7 bases; bases outside gene matches: 5. Germline V gives CDR1 SGHTA, CDR2 FQGTGA. The CDR3 here is CASSLTGGAVGELFF. In nucleotides, the CDR3 is TGTGCCAGCAGCTTAACAGGGGGCGCGGTCGGGGAGCTGTTTTTT.

J is TRBJ2-1 and V is TRBV25-1, with 7 bases that match TRBD1. With 3 bases clipped from V and 10 bases from J, the junction kept 6 bases outside the gene matches. Germline CDR1 reads MGHDK; CDR2 reads SYGVNS. CDR3 size: 13 residues. CDR3 coding DNA: TGTGCCAGCAGTGATCTAGGGGGCCGAGAGCAGTTCTTC. It encodes CASSDLGGREQFF.

This clonotype was seen many times. This chain joins TRBV20-1 and TRBJ1-2, with 9 bases matching TRBD1. This CDR3 contains 14 residues. J was trimmed by 8 bases and V by 0 bases; bases with no gene match: 7. Germline V gene data show CDR1 as DFQATT and CDR2 as SNEGSKA (reference sequence). In DNA, the CDR3 is TGCAGTGCTAGAGATACAGGGGGCGGGTACGGCTACACCTTC. Protein sequence: CSARDTGGGYGYTF.

The rearrangement links TRBV12-3 or TRBV12-4 to TRBJ2-2; the D is unclear. The CDR3 loop spans 13 amino acids. Trimming shortened V by 2 bases and J by 7 bases, and 8 bases separated the two germline ends. CDR3 sequence: CASSLLQDGELFF. The CDR3 bases are TGTGCCAGCAGTTTACTACAAGACGGGGAGCTGTTTTTT.

The table lists this clonotype with many counts. The rearrangement links TRBV30 to TRBJ1-5; weak D call: TRBD1 (5 bases). The CDR3 runs to 12 residues. V was shortened by 5 bases and J by 8 bases, with 13 bases between the two germline ends. Germline V CDR1 and CDR2: GTSNPN, SVGIG (reference sequence). As DNA, the CDR3 is TGTGCCTGGGGAACTGACAGTGAGCCCCAGCATTTT. This encodes CAWGTDSEPQHF. The complete variable domain, with remaining parts taken from reference TRBV30 and TRBJ1-5, reads SQTIHQWPATLVQPVGSPLSLECTVEGTSNPNLYWYRQAAGRGLQLLFYSVGIGQISSEVPQNLSASRPQDRQFILSSKKLLLSDSGFYLCAWGTDSEPQHFGDGTRLSIL.

This clonotype was picked up many times. V gene TRBV2 combines with J gene TRBJ2-3, with 7 nucleotides matching TRBD2. Germline trimming cut 8 bases from V and 5 bases from J; bases unmatched to any gene: 7. The germline V gene encodes CDR1 SNHLY and CDR2 FYNNEI. The CDR3 consists of 13 residues. The DNA of the CDR3 is TGTGCCAGCGGGGCGGGAGTCGTAGATACGCAGTATTTT. It is translated as CASGAGVVDTQYF.

This clonotype was found many times. The V gene is TRBV12-3 or TRBV12-4, the J gene TRBJ2-1; weak D call: TRBD2 (7 bases). Trimming stripped 5 bases from V and 5 bases from J, with 25 bases between. This CDR3 is 18 amino acids long. The CDR3 region is CASSIGPLREGGHNEQFF. The CDR3 DNA sequence: TGTGCCAGCAGTATAGGGCCATTGAGGGAGGGGGGCCACAATGAGCAGTTCTTC.

This clonotype was observed many times. The chain combines TRBV18 with TRBJ2-3; D perhaps matches TRBD2 (5 bases). Germline V CDR1 and CDR2: KGHSH, LQKENI. With 3 bases removed from V and 4 bases from J, the gap between germline ends came to 8 bases. The CDR3 consists of 13 residues. The CDR3 is CASSPNGADTQYF. In DNA form, the CDR3 reads TGTGCCAGCTCACCCAACGGGGCAGATACGCAGTATTTT.

The genes are TRBV6-2 or TRBV6-3 and TRBJ1-5, with D unresolved. Germline lookup yields CDR1 MNHEY and CDR2 SVGEGT. Between the trimmed V and J ends, which lost 6 bases and 5 bases, there was a span of 20 bases. The CDR3 totals 16 residues. The CDR3 DNA sequence: TGTGCCAGCAGCACAACCCGGGTCGGTTTGGATCAGCCCCAGCATTTT. Its protein product is CASSTTRVGLDQPQHF.

The chain recombines TRBV5-4 with TRBJ2-7; 8 positions match TRBD2. In germline, CDR1 is SGHNT, CDR2 YYREEE (reference sequence). The CDR3 is made up of 15 amino acids. V shed 4 bases, J shed 4 bases, and the junction held 10 bases outside the gene matches. In DNA form, the CDR3 reads TGTGCCAGCAGCCACGGGACTAGGAGTGGGTACGAGCAGTACTTC. Protein sequence: CASSHGTRSGYEQYF.

The chain combines TRBV5-1 with TRBJ1-2; D unresolved. Trimming removed 3 bases at V and 7 bases at J, with 22 bases between. CDR1 SGHRS and CDR2 YFSETQ come from the germline V gene. The CDR3 consists of 16 residues. In DNA form, the CDR3 reads TGCGCCAGCAGCTCCCAGACCACAGCGACCTTGGGTGGCTACACCTTC. It codes for CASSSQTTATLGGYTF.

This clonotype was seen many times. The chain has TRBV28 and TRBJ2-7; 7 positions agree with TRBD2. The V gene end was trimmed by 7 bases and the J gene end by 3 bases; junction bases not matched to a gene: 6. The CDR3 runs to 13 residues. Germline-derived CDR1 and CDR2 are MDHEN and SYDVKM. Here the CDR3 DNA reads TGTGCCAGCACGGGGAGGGCTTACTACGAGCAGTACTTC. This translates into CASTGRAYYEQYF.

This clonotype was counted ten times or more. The V gene is TRBV7-9, the J gene TRBJ1-3; D unclear. Trimming took off 3 bases at V and 9 bases at J, with 15 bases between the two ends. Germline V gene lookup returns CDR1 SEHNR and CDR2 FQNEAQ (reference sequence). The CDR3 sequence is 14 residues long. The DNA for the CDR3 is TGTGCCAGCAGCTTCCCGGAAATGGGGTCCACCATATATTTT. This translates into CASSFPEMGSTIYF.

The chain has TRBV28 and TRBJ2-7, with TRBD1 identical over 8 bases. The CDR3 covers 14 residues. V gave up 2 bases and J gave up 5 bases; unmatched junction bases: 5. Per germline, CDR1 MDHEN and CDR2 SYDVKM. This CDR3 reads CASSLVQGGHEQYF. The CDR3, as DNA: TGTGCCAGCAGTTTAGTACAGGGGGGCCACGAGCAGTACTTC.

This clonotype was recorded a few times. Mismatch with germline at one junction end may stem from a read error. The rearrangement links TRBV28 to TRBJ1-1; D call uncertain. The CDR3 contains 14 residues. Germline V gene sequence: CDR1 MDHEN, CDR2 SYDVKM. Here the CDR3 reads CACSLGRWDTEAFF. CDR3 DNA: TGTGCCTGCAGTTTAGGGCGTTGGGACACTGAAGCTTTCTTT. The full variable domain, its missing parts supplied by reference TRBV28 and TRBJ1-1, is DVKVTQSSRYLVKRTGEKVFLECVQDMDHENMFWYRQDPGLGLRLIYFSYDVKMKEKGDIPEGYSVSREKKERFSLILESASTNQTSMYLCACSLGRWDTEAFFGQGTRLTVV.

This clonotype has only a few counts. V is TRBV27 and J is TRBJ2-7; D ambiguous. The V end was cut by 8 bases, the J end by 0 bases, with 11 bases between. Per the germline V gene, CDR1 is MNHEY and CDR2 is SMNVEV (reference sequence). The CDR3 is 13 amino acids. The CDR3 sequence: CASASGFSYEQYF. CDR3 in DNA: TGTGCCAGCGCGAGTGGTTTCTCCTACGAGCAGTACTTC.

In its sample, this clonotype was seen many times. This chain joins TRBV2 and TRBJ2-1, with a possible D match to TRBD2 (5 bases). CDR3 length: 12 amino acids. Trimming pared 11 bases from V and 5 bases from J, leaving 13 bases between. Germline lookup yields CDR1 SNHLY and CDR2 FYNNEI. The CDR3 region is CASMDLHNEQFF. In DNA, the CDR3 is TGTGCCTCGATGGACTTACACAATGAGCAGTTCTTC.

The CDR3 nucleotides read TGTGCCAGCAGCGTAGTGGGAGTTAGAGATACGCAGTATTTT. Its translation is CASSVVGVRDTQYF. J is TRBJ2-3 and V is TRBV5-8; D possibly corresponds to TRBD2 (5 bases). Germline CDR1 is SGHTS and CDR2 is YDEGEE. V was clipped by 4 bases and J by 5 bases, with 14 bases between them. This CDR3 spans 14 amino acids.

As to this clonotype: This may come from a read error, since a much larger clone is one base off. The chain links TRBV30 to TRBJ2-1, with D uncertain. Per the germline V gene, CDR1 is GTSNPN and CDR2 is SVGIG (reference sequence). CDR3 length: 11 amino acids. V shed 0 bases and J shed 10 bases, with 7 bases lying between them. CDR3 sequence reads: CAWSVRYEQFF. The DNA for the CDR3 is TGTGCCTGGAGTGTACGATACGAGCAGTTCTTC.

On this clonotype: At one end, the junction sequence differs from germline, possibly due to a read error. The chain couples TRBV20-1 to TRBJ2-2; D might be TRBD1 or TRBD2, each matching 5 bases. In germline, CDR1 is DFQATT, CDR2 SNEGSKA (reference sequence). The CDR3 sequence is 14 residues long. CDR3 region: CSARGTTNTGELSF. CDR3 nucleotides: TGCAGTGCTAGAGGGACAACGAACACCGGGGAGCTGTCTTTT.

This clonotype was observed a handful of times. The chain employs TRBV19 and TRBJ2-1; 12 positions agree with TRBD2. CDR1 LNHDA and CDR2 SQIVND come from the germline V gene (reference sequence). This CDR3 has 17 amino acids. The V and J ends lost 7 bases and 0 bases, in that order; junction bases with no gene match: 7. The CDR3 DNA reads TGTGCCAGTACCCCGACTAGCGGGAGACCCTCCTACAATGAGCAGTTCTTC. Its protein is CASTPTSGRPSYNEQFF.

There are many counts of this clonotype. The rearrangement joins TRBV5-1 to TRBJ2-7, with D perhaps TRBD1 (5 bases). Per the germline V gene, CDR1 is SGHRS and CDR2 is YFSETQ. Trimming pared 0 bases from V and 2 bases from J, leaving 15 bases between. CDR3 length equals 16 residues. CDR3 sequence (DNA): TGCGCCAGCAGCTTGGCCACCGCAGGGATGACCTACGAGCAGTACTTC. Its translation is CASSLATAGMTYEQYF. Drawing the rest from reference TRBV5-1 and TRBJ2-7, the complete variable domain is KAGVTQTPRYLIKTRGQQVTLSCSPISGHRSVSWYQQTPGQGLQFLFEYFSETQRNKGNFPGRFSGRQFSNSRSEMNVSTLELGDSALYLCASSLATAGMTYEQYFGPGTRLTVT.